These 9 T cell receptor beta chains came from one sample sequenced in a study of shared clonotypes between healthy human individuals. The repertoire was sequenced with immunoSEQ multiplex PCR; TCRdb's copy has only in-frame clones and lacks some. Seen here are approximately 500,000 clones, less than 96% observed once, and the top ten hold about 0.064%. Material for sequencing was naive CD4+ T cells sorted from blood. Described subset: CD45RA+ positively selected. The origin of the receptors is a woman aged 25 to 39 in good health.

The rearrangement uses TRBV12-1 and TRBJ1-5; the table's D call TRBD1 went unverified against the DNA. TRBV12-1 represents a pseudogene. CDR3 length equals 15 residues. The CDR3 sequence: CASSKGQTENQPQHF. In nucleotides, the CDR3 is TGTGCCAGCAGCAAGGGACAGACGGAGAATCAGCCCCAGCATTTT.

The chain recombines TRBV6-1 with TRBJ1-2, with 7 positions matching TRBD1. CDR1 MNHNS and CDR2 SASEGT come from the germline V gene. V was pared by 8 bases and J by 10 bases, with 16 bases of the junction left unmatched. The CDR3 length is 14 residues. The DNA of the CDR3 is TGTGCCAGCCAACGGGACAGCGTCGTCTATTCCTACACCTTC. Its translation is CASQRDSVVYSYTF.

This sequence joins TRBV6-5 and TRBJ2-7; a possible D gene is TRBD1 (5 bases). The V gene lost 2 bases and the J gene lost 1 base, with 12 bases spanning the gap. The CDR3 is 15 residues long. Germline V lookup: CDR1 MNHEY, CDR2 SVGAGI. The CDR3 nucleotides are TGTGCCAGCAGTTACGGGGCAGGGATTTCCTACGAGCAGTACTTC. It encodes CASSYGAGISYEQYF.

The J gene is TRBJ2-5, the V gene TRBV7-3; 15 positions match TRBD2. The CDR3 consists of 18 residues. Germline CDR1 reads SGHTA; CDR2 reads FQGTGA. The ends lost 5 bases at V and 5 bases at J; junction bases unmatched: 12. The chain's CDR3 is CASSPHGGTSGRSETQYF. The CDR3, as DNA: TGTGCCAGCAGCCCCCACGGGGGGACTAGCGGGAGGTCGGAGACCCAGTACTTC.

V is TRBV18 and J is TRBJ2-2, with TRBD2 matching over 9 bases. Trimming took 3 bases from V and 4 from J; bases not matched to a gene: 9. The CDR3 consists of 17 residues. Looked up from germline, CDR1 is KGHSH and CDR2 is LQKENI. The DNA of the CDR3 is TGTGCCAGCTCACCTCGGGATAGCGGGAGTTTCACCGGGGAGCTGTTTTTT. Amino acids: CASSPRDSGSFTGELFF. The complete variable domain, with remaining parts taken from reference TRBV18 and TRBJ2-2, reads NAGVMQNPRHLVRRRGQEARLRCSPMKGHSHVYWYRQLPEEGLKFMVYLQKENIIDESGMPKERFSAEFPKEGPSILRIQQVVRGDSAAYFCASSPRDSGSFTGELFFGEGSRLTVL.

The DNA of the CDR3 is TGTGCCAGCTCACCCGCGGGGGGACAACTTATCAACTCCTACGAGCAGTACTTC. Translation gives CASSPAGGQLINSYEQYF. The chain has TRBV18 and TRBJ2-7, with TRBD2 identical over 8 bases. The CDR3 has 18 residues. V was pared by 3 bases and J by 0 bases, with 13 bases of the junction left unmatched. Germline loops: CDR1 KGHSH, CDR2 LQKENI.

This clone occurred once. This rearrangement joins TRBV11-2 to TRBJ2-1, with TRBD2 matching 9 bases. CDR1 and CDR2 (germline): SGHAT, FQNNGV. This CDR3 contains 15 residues. V was pared by 4 bases and J by 3 bases, with 4 bases of the junction left unmatched. CDR3 DNA: TGTGCCAGCAGCTCCGCTAGCGGGATCTACAATGAGCAGTTCTTC. Its translation: CASSSASGIYNEQFF.

The V gene is TRBV27, the J gene TRBJ2-7; D call uncertain. This CDR3 region has 13 residues. Germline CDR1 reads MNHEY; CDR2 reads SMNVEV (reference sequence). The V gene lost 3 bases and the J gene lost 6 bases, with 12 bases spanning the gap. CDR3 residues: CASSLMEFGEQYF. The CDR3 DNA is TGTGCCAGCAGTTTGATGGAGTTTGGCGAGCAGTACTTC.

This clone appeared a single time. V usage is TRBV2 and J usage is TRBJ2-1; TRBD2 matches at 7 bases. Germline V gene data show CDR1 as SNHLY and CDR2 as FYNNEI. The CDR3 covers 14 residues. With V trimmed by 7 bases and J by 11 bases, 14 bases remained unmatched. The CDR3 sequence: CASKASGAHRQQFF. The DNA of the CDR3 is TGTGCCAGCAAGGCTAGCGGAGCCCACAGACAGCAGTTCTTC.